This T cell receptor (beta chain) was profiled in a study of T cells and copy number aberrations in small-cell lung cancer. Whole-study results and caveats: Adjacent lung showed higher T-cell richness and clonality than tumors; density difference nonsignificant.

Libraries were prepared by immunoSEQ multiplex PCR; TCRdb keeps only in-frame clonotypes and omits some of them. There are thousands of clones in the sample; about 72% occur only once, and around 8.7% lies in the top ten. Remarks on this clone: Its specificity is not known.

Per germline, CDR1 SEHNR and CDR2 FQNEAQ (reference sequence). The CDR3 contains 13 residues. V lost 6 bases, J lost 4 bases, and 9 bases lay in between. Limited-stage small-cell lung cancer patients underwent surgery between the late 2000s and the early 2020s. Every patient either smoked or had heavy second-hand smoke exposure. The sequenced sample was tumor tissue. The genes are TRBV7-9 and TRBJ1-4; no clear D. The sequence was collected from a middle-aged man with small cell lung cancer. The CDR3 here is CASSPNINEKLFF. CDR3 nucleotides: TGTGCCAGCAGTCCTAATATTAATGAAAAACTGTTTTTT.